This note documents a single TCR beta chain sequence. Which cohort a participant joined came from the clinical history participants gave. This entry comes from a study of blood T cell repertoires in COVID-19. Study overall: Spain, Italy and the United States supplied samples that represented acute and convalescent COVID-19.

CDR3 length: 16 residues. Unmatched junction bases numbered 2, after V lost 5 bases and J lost 0 bases. Germline V CDR1 and CDR2: SGHTA, FQGTGA. Clones were sequenced by immunoSEQ multiplex PCR, and TCRdb holds only the in-frame ones, with some missing. The sample lists 200,000 to 250,000 clones; about 83% were seen once. Sequencing input: PBMCs or T cells enriched from blood (not recorded which). The source is a woman in her forties who had recovered from COVID-19. The J gene is TRBJ2-2, the V gene TRBV7-3; 11 bases are a match to TRBD2. This CDR3 reads CASSTSGGANTGELFF. DNA for the CDR3: TGTGCCAGCAGCACTAGCGGGGGCGCGAACACCGGGGAGCTGTTTTTT.